The 8 T cell receptor beta chains below were found in one sample sequenced in a study of PD-1 blockade in mismatch repair-deficient tumors. Produced via immunoSEQ multiplex PCR; TCRdb's table is partial and in-frame only. Altogether about 35,000 clones are present, around 80% being singletons, with the ten largest covering roughly 3.5%. The material sequenced was PBMCs, taken 6 weeks after starting pembrolizumab. These receptors were collected from an adult with mismatch repair-deficient cancer.

The chain recombines TRBV19 with TRBJ2-1, with 9 positions matching TRBD1. V was pared by 3 bases and J by 7 bases, with 4 bases of the junction left unmatched. The germline gives CDR1 LNHDA, CDR2 SQIVND (reference sequence). This CDR3 has 14 amino acids. The DNA of the CDR3 is TGTGCCAGTAGTATCCCCGGACAGGGGAATGAGCAGTTCTTC. This encodes CASSIPGQGNEQFF.

This chain uses TRBV28 with TRBJ1-4; tentatively, D is TRBD1 (5 bases). The germline V gene has CDR1 MDHEN and CDR2 SYDVKM. Trimming removed 6 bases at V and 0 bases at J, with 14 bases between. CDR3 length: 16 amino acids. This CDR3 is CASSFDRIATNEKLFF. The CDR3 DNA sequence: TGTGCCAGCAGCTTCGACAGAATCGCAACTAATGAAAAACTGTTTTTT.

The sample holds a few counts of this clone. DNA of the CDR3: TGTGCCAGCAGGCGCGGGATCAACACTGAAGCTTTCTTT. Its translation is CASRRGINTEAFF. V is TRBV6-5 and J is TRBJ1-1; no reliable D call. Trimming removed 6 bases at V and 2 bases at J, with 10 bases between. Germline lookup yields CDR1 MNHEY and CDR2 SVGAGI. The CDR3 length is 13 residues.

This clone was observed a handful of times. The rearrangement uses TRBV19 and TRBJ1-5, with D hard to call. The V gene's germline CDR1 is LNHDA and CDR2 SQIVND (reference sequence). Trimming left V 6 bases short and J 5 bases short, with 11 bases between. The CDR3 sequence is 13 residues long. CDR3 loop: CASSWSLDQPQHF. DNA of the CDR3: TGTGCCAGTAGCTGGTCACTCGATCAGCCCCAGCATTTT. The full variable domain, its missing parts supplied by reference TRBV19 and TRBJ1-5, is DGGITQSPKYLFRKEGQNVTLSCEQNLNHDAMYWYRQDPGQGLRLIYYSQIVNDFQKGDIAEGYSVSREKKESFPLTVTSAQKNPTAFYLCASSWSLDQPQHFGDGTRLSIL.

This clone occurred once. The V and J genes are TRBV29-1 and TRBJ2-2; tentative D call: TRBD2 (6 bases). Trimming stripped 6 bases from V and 6 bases from J, with 8 bases between. CDR3 length: 11 residues. Germline V gene data show CDR1 as SQVTM and CDR2 as ANQGSEA. The chain's CDR3 is CSVGLSGELFF. The DNA for the CDR3 is TGCAGCGTCGGACTATCCGGGGAGCTGTTTTTT.

V and J are TRBV28 and TRBJ1-2; 8 nucleotides match TRBD1. The CDR3 runs 15 residues. Per germline, CDR1 MDHEN and CDR2 SYDVKM. The ends lost 1 base at V and 5 bases at J; junction bases unmatched: 6. CDR3: CASSLLTGVEYGYTF. CDR3 bases: TGTGCCAGCAGTTTATTGACAGGGGTTGAGTATGGCTACACCTTC.

CDR3 in DNA: TGCGCCAGCAGAGGGGGCAATGAGCAGTTCTTC. This encodes CASRGGNEQFF. This rearrangement joins TRBV5-1 to TRBJ2-1, with D possibly matching TRBD1 (6 bases). Between the trimmed V and J ends, which lost 5 bases and 6 bases, there was a span of 6 bases. Germline V gene lookup returns CDR1 SGHRS and CDR2 YFSETQ. CDR3 length equals 11 residues.

The chain recombines TRBV6-5 with TRBJ2-7; 11 bases agree with TRBD2. CDR1 is MNHEY, CDR2 SVGAGI, per germline. The CDR3 loop spans 16 amino acids. V shed 2 bases and J 2 bases; nucleotides not matched to a gene: 5. The CDR3 DNA sequence: TGTGCCAGCAGTTACCAGGGGACTAGCGGTCCCTACGAGCAGTACTTC. Its translation is CASSYQGTSGPYEQYF.